This TCR beta chain was observed in a study of blood T cell repertoires in COVID-19. At the level of the study: The cDNA or gDNA used as material had been derived from T cells, B-cell-depleted T cells, or PBMCs.

This clone was observed a handful of times. Under the authors' procedure: Reference gene primer amplification in the assay estimated nucleated cell counts. Profiling relied on immunoSEQ multiplex PCR, and the TCRdb table lists in-frame clones only, not all of them. Clonal size and the V and J genes are those of that table, whereas D and trimming came from the DNA. The sample has about 300,000 clones, 80% to 90% seen once. The CDR3 is 15 amino acids. V trimming: 3 bases; J trimming: 2 bases; junction bases outside the gene matches: 5. In germline, CDR1 is MGHRA, CDR2 YSYEKL. Source material: peripheral blood. The sequence came from a woman in her thirties or forties who had recovered from COVID-19. V usage is TRBV4-1 and J usage is TRBJ2-7; 9 bases are a match to TRBD1. The CDR3, as DNA: TGCGCCAGCAGCCAGGGGACAGGGCCCACCTACGAGCAGTACTTC. Protein: CASSQGTGPTYEQYF.